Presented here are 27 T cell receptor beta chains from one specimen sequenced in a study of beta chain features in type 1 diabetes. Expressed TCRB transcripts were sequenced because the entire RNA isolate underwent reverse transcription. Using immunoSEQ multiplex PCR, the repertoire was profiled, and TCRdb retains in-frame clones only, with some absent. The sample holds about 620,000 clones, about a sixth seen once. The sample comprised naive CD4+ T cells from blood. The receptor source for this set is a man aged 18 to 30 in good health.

The CDR3 DNA reads as TGTGCCACCAGCAGAGGGGGGTCGGACAGGGGATCGGGTTCACCCCTCCACTTT. Translating gives CATSRGGSDRGSGSPLHF. The rearrangement joins TRBV15 to TRBJ1-6, with TRBD1 matching 9 bases. Germline CDR1 and CDR2: LNHNV and YYDKDF (reference sequence). With 1 base clipped from V and 9 bases from J, the junction kept 13 bases outside the gene matches. The CDR3 extends over 18 amino acids.

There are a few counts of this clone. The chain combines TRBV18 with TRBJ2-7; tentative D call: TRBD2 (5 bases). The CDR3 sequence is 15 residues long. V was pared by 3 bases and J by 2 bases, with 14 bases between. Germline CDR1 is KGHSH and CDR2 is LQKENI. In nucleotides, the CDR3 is TGTGCCAGCTCACCCGAGGGCCTGATAGCCTACGAGCAGTACTTC. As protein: CASSPEGLIAYEQYF. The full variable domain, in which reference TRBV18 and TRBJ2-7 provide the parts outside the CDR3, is NAGVMQNPRHLVRRRGQEARLRCSPMKGHSHVYWYRQLPEEGLKFMVYLQKENIIDESGMPKERFSAEFPKEGPSILRIQQVVRGDSAAYFCASSPEGLIAYEQYFGPGTRLTVT.

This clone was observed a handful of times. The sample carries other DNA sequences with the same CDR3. The CDR3 loop reads CSVQPGRRPRDVETQYF. CDR3 nucleotide sequence: TGCAGCGTTCAACCCGGGCGGCGGCCGAGGGATGTCGAGACCCAGTACTTC. The chain joins TRBV29-1 to TRBJ2-5; TRBD2 is a possible D gene (5 bases). Trimming pared 5 bases from V and 5 bases from J, leaving 27 bases between. The germline CDR1 and CDR2 sequences are SQVTM and ANQGSEA. CDR3 length: 17 amino acids.

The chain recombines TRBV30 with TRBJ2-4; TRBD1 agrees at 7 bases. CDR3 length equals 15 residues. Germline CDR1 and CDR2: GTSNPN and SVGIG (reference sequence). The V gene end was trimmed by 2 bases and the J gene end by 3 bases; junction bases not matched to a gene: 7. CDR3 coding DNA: TGTGCCTGGAGTCCCCCGGGACAGCGCAAAAACATTCAGTACTTC. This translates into CAWSPPGQRKNIQYF.

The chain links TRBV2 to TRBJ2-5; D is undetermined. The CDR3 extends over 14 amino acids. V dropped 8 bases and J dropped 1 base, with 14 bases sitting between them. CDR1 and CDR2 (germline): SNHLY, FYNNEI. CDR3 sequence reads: CASGSAPIQETQYF. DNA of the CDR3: TGTGCCAGCGGGTCGGCGCCTATCCAAGAGACCCAGTACTTC. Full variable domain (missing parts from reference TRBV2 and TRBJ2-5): EPEVTQTPSHQVTQMGQEVILRCVPISNHLYFYWYRQILGQKVEFLVSFYNNEISEKSEIFDDQFSVERPDGSNFTLKIRSTKLEDSAMYFCASGSAPIQETQYFGPGTRLLVL.

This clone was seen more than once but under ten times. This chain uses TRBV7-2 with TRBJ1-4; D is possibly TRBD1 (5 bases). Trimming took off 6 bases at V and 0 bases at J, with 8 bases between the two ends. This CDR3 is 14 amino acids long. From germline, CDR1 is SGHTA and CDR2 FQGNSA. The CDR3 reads CASRMTATNEKLFF. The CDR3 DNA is TGTGCCAGCAGAATGACAGCAACTAATGAAAAACTGTTTTTT.

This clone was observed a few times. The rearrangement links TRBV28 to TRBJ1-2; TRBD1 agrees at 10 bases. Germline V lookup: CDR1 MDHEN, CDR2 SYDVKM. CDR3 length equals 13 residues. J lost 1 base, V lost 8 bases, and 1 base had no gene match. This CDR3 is CASGDRGNYGYTF. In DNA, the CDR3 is TGTGCCAGCGGGGACAGGGGTAACTATGGCTACACCTTC.

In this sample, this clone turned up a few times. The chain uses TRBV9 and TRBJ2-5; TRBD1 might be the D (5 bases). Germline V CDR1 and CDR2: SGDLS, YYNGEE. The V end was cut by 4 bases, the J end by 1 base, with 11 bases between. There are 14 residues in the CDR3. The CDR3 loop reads CASSPVGRQETQYF. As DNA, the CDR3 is TGTGCCAGCAGCCCCGTGGGGCGCCAAGAGACCCAGTACTTC.

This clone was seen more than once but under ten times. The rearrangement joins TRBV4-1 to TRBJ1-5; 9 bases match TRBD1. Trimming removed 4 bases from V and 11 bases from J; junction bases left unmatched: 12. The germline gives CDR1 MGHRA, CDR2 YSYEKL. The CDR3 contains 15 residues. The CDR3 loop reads CASSRLTGGTEAQHF. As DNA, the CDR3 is TGCGCCAGCAGCCGACTGACAGGGGGAACAGAGGCCCAGCATTTT.

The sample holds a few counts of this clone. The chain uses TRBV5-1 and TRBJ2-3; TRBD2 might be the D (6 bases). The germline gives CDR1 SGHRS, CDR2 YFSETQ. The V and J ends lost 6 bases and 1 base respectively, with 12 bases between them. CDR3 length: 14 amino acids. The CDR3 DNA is TGCGCCAGCAAGGAGGGCTGGGGCACAGATACGCAGTATTTT. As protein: CASKEGWGTDTQYF. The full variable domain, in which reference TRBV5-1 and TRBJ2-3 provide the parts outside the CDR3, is KAGVTQTPRYLIKTRGQQVTLSCSPISGHRSVSWYQQTPGQGLQFLFEYFSETQRNKGNFPGRFSGRQFSNSRSEMNVSTLELGDSALYLCASKEGWGTDTQYFGPGTRLTVL.

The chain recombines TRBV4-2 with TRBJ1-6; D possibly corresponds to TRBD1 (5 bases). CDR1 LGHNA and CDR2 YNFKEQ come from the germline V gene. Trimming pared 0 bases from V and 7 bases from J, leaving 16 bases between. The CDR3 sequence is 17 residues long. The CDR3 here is CASSQDHGRAVNSPLHF. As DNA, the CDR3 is TGTGCCAGCAGCCAAGACCACGGCAGGGCGGTCAATTCACCCCTCCACTTT.

Here the CDR3 DNA reads TGTGCCAGCAGCTTAGCCCTGGGGACCGGGGAGCTGTTTTTT. This encodes CASSLALGTGELFF. J is TRBJ2-2 and V is TRBV7-9; no reliable D call. Per germline, CDR1 SEHNR and CDR2 FQNEAQ (reference sequence). This CDR3 contains 14 residues. Trimming stripped 0 bases from V and 5 bases from J, with 7 bases between.

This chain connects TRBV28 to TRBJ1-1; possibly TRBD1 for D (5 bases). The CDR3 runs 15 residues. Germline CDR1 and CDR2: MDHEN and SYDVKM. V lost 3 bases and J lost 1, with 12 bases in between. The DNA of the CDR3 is TGTGCCAGCAGTTTGTCCGGGACGCCGAACACTGAAGCTTTCTTT. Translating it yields CASSLSGTPNTEAFF.

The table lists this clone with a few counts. CDR3: CASSLGLAEKETQYF. CDR3 DNA sequence: TGCGCCAGCAGCTTGGGACTAGCGGAAAAAGAGACCCAGTACTTC. The chain has TRBV5-1 and TRBJ2-5; the match to TRBD2 covers 9 bases. Germline V gene lookup returns CDR1 SGHRS and CDR2 YFSETQ. With 0 bases clipped from V and 3 bases from J, the junction kept 3 bases outside the gene matches. The CDR3 has 15 residues.

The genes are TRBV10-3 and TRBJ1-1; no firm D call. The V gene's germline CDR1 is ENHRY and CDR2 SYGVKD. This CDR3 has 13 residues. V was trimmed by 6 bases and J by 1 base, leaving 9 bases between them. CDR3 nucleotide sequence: TGTGCCATCAGAGGAGCCGGGAACACTGAAGCTTTCTTT. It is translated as CAIRGAGNTEAFF.

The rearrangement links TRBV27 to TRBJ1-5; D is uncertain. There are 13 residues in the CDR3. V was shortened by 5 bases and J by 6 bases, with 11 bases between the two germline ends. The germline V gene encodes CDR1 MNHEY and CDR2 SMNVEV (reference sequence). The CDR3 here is CASSRSRGQPQHF. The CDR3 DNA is TGTGCCAGCAGTCGCAGCCGCGGTCAGCCCCAGCATTTT.

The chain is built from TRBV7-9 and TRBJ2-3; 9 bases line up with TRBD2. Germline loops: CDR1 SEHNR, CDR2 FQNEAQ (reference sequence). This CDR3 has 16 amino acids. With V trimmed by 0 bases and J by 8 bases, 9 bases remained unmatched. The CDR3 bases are TGTGCCAGCAGCTTAGCGCCCAGCGGGGGGCTGGGTACGCAGTATTTT. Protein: CASSLAPSGGLGTQYF.

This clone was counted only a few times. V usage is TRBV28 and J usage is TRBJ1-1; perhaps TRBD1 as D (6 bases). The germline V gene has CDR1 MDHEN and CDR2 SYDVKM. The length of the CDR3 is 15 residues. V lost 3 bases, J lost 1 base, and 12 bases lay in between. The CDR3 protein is CASSLGALTNTEAFF. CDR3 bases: TGTGCCAGCAGTTTGGGGGCTTTAACGAACACTGAAGCTTTCTTT.

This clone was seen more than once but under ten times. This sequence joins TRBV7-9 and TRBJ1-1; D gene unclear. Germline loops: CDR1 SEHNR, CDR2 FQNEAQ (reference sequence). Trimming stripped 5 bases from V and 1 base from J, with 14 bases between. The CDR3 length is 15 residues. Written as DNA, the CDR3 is TGTGCCAGCAGCCCCGGTGTAACGGCGAACACTGAAGCTTTCTTT. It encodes CASSPGVTANTEAFF.

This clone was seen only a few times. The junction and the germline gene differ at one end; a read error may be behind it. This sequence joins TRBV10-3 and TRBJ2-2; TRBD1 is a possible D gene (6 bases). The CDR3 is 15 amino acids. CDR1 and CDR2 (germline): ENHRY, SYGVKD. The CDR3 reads CASSVRGQNTGELFF. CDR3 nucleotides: TGTGCCAGCAGTGTCAGGGGCCAGAACACCGGGGAGCTGTTTTTT.

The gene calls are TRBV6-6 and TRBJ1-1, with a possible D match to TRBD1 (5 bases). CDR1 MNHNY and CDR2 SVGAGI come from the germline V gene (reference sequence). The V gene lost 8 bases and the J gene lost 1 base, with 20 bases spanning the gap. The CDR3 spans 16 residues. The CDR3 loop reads CASLPPGRERNTEAFF. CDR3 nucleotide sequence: TGTGCCAGCCTACCCCCAGGGAGAGAGCGGAACACTGAAGCTTTCTTT.

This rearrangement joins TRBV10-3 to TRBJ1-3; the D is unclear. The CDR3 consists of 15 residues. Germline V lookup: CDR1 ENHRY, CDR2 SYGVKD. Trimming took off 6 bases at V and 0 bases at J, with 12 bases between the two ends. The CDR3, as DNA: TGTGCCATCAGACCCGACGGGAGCTCTGGAAACACCATATATTTT. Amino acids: CAIRPDGSSGNTIYF.

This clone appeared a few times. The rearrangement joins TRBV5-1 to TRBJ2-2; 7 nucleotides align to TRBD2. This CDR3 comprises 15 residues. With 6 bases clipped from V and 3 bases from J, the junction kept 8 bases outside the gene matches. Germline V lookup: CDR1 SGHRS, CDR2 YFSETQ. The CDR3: CASTPTSSDTGELFF. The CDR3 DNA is TGCGCCAGCACCCCGACTAGCTCGGACACCGGGGAGCTGTTTTTT.

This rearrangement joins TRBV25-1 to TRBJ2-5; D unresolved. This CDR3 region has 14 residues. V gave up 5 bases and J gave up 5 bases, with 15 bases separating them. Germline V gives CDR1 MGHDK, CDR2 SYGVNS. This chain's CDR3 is CASSTISRTETQYF. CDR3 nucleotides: TGTGCCAGCAGTACGATCAGTCGGACGGAGACCCAGTACTTC. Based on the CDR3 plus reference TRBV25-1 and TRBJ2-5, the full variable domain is EADIYQTPRYLVIGTGKKITLECSQTMGHDKMYWYQQDPGMELHLIHYSYGVNSTEKGDLSSESTVSRIRTEHFPLTLESARPSHTSQYLCASSTISRTETQYFGPGTRLLVL.

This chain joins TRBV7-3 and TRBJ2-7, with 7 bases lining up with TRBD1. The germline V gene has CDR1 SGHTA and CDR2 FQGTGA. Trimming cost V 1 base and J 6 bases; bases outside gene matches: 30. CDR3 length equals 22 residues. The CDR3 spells CASSLMVGARTCLTGMVSEQYF. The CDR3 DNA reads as TGTGCCAGCAGCTTAATGGTAGGGGCGAGGACCTGCCTGACAGGGATGGTGAGCGAGCAGTACTTC.

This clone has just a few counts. CDR3 DNA sequence: TGCAGCGGGATCGGACAGGGGGTCCGGAATGAGCAGTTCTTC. It codes for CSGIGQGVRNEQFF. V usage is TRBV29-1 and J usage is TRBJ2-1; 10 nucleotides line up with TRBD1. The J segment lost 7 bases and the V segment lost 7 bases, leaving 10 bases of the junction unmatched. The CDR3 has 14 residues. The V gene's germline CDR1 is SQVTM and CDR2 ANQGSEA.

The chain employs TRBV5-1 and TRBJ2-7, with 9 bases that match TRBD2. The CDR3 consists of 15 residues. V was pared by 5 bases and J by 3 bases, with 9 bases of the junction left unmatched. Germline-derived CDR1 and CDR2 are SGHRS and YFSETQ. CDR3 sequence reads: CASRVGASGNYEQYF. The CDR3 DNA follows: TGCGCCAGCAGAGTGGGGGCTAGCGGGAACTACGAGCAGTACTTC.